This T cell receptor (beta chain) was retrieved from a study of blood T cell repertoires in COVID-19. Background on the study: Sources were T cells, B-cell-depleted T cells, or PBMCs; the material itself was cDNA or gDNA.

V gave up 8 bases and J gave up 6 bases; unmatched junction bases: 9. Looked up from germline, CDR1 is SEHNR and CDR2 is FQNEAQ (reference sequence). The CDR3 consists of 14 residues. In the authors' workflow: Estimation of nucleated cell counts was performed using reference gene primer amplification. Assay: immunoSEQ multiplex PCR; the TCRdb copy retains only in-frame clones and omits some. From that table come the V and J calls and clone size; the DNA was used to work out D and trimming. The table records tens of thousands of clones, approximately 80% of them present only once. The TCR was taken from a woman between 45 and 65 years old with acute or convalescent COVID-19. The V and J genes are TRBV7-9 and TRBJ2-4, with 8 bases that match TRBD2. Sequencing used peripheral blood. The CDR3 protein is CASGVSGAGNIQYF. The CDR3 DNA reads as TGTGCCAGCGGGGTTAGCGGGGCGGGAAACATTCAGTACTTC.